Described below is a single T cell receptor beta chain sequence and its context. The CDR3 is 16 amino acids. Germline assignment: CDR1 SGHDT and CDR2 YYEEEE. Trimming at V came to 4 bases and at J to 3 bases, leaving 12 bases not matched to a gene. Sequenced by immunoSEQ multiplex PCR; TCRdb stores in-frame clones only, minus some. The profile covers about 150,000 clones, with roughly 85% appearing a single time and about 10% taken by the ten largest. This specimen comes from a study of blood T cell repertoires in COVID-19. The chain joins TRBV5-6 to TRBJ1-1; 7 bases match TRBD1. Sequencing was performed on peripheral blood. The clonotype was recovered from a woman aged 80 or over with active or convalescent COVID-19. In DNA, the CDR3 is TGTGCCAGCAGCGTCAGACGAGGGGGCAGGTACACTGAAGCTTTCTTT. It translates to CASSVRRGGRYTEAFF. Full variable domain (missing parts from reference TRBV5-6 and TRBJ1-1): DAGVTQSPTHLIKTRGQQVTLRCSPKSGHDTVSWYQQALGQGPQFIFQYYEEEERQRGNFPDRFSGHQFPNYSSELNVNALLLGDSALYLCASSVRRGGRYTEAFFGQGTRLTVV.